This passage covers 3 T cell receptor beta chains from one sample sequenced in a study of spatial heterogeneity in lung cancer. Time point defined: blood at routine non-recurrence follow-up after resection. TCRdb passed the 5' RACE reads through MiXCR, listing each CDR3 protein once. The data show under 150,000 distinct CDR3 sequences, about 10% seen once. Source: PBMCs, taken at follow-up. Source of these receptors: a female donor with early-stage non-small cell lung cancer.

The V call is TRBV7-3, the J call TRBJ2-6, with D possibly being TRBD2 (5 bases). With 2 bases removed from V and 2 bases from J, the gap between germline ends came to 13 bases. The germline V gene has CDR1 SGHTA and CDR2 FQGTGA. The CDR3 covers 17 residues. The CDR3, as DNA: TGTGCCAGCAGCTTAGACGGGGTGGTTGCTGGGGCCAACGTCCTGACTTTC. Translated: CASSLDGVVAGANVLTF.

The sample holds many counts of this clonotype. The chain combines TRBV30 with TRBJ1-1; D remains unclear. Germline CDR1 and CDR2: GTSNPN and SVGIG (reference sequence). CDR3 size: 15 residues. Trimming took off 7 bases at V and 4 bases at J, with 22 bases between the two ends. CDR3 loop: CAYKEWIPTSTEAFF. DNA for the CDR3: TGTGCCTATAAGGAGTGGATCCCGACGAGCACTGAAGCTTTCTTT.

The V call is TRBV7-9, the J call TRBJ2-3; D is undetermined. Germline V gene lookup returns CDR1 SEHNR and CDR2 FQNEAQ (reference sequence). V lost 3 bases and J lost 0, with 10 bases in between. The CDR3 has 15 amino acids. CDR3 coding DNA: TGTGCCAGCAGCTTCCGAAGGCGAAGCACAGATACGCAGTATTTT. Translating it yields CASSFRRRSTDTQYF.